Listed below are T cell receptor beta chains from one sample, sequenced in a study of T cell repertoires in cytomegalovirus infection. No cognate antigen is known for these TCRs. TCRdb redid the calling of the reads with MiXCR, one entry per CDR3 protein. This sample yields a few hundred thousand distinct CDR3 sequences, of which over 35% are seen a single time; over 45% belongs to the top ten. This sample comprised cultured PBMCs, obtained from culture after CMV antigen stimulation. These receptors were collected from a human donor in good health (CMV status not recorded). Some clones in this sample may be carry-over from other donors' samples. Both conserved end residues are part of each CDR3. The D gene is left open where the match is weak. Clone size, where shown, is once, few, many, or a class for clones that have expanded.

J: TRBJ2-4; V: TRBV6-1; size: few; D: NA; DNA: TGTGCCAGCAGTGGGGAGGGGGGAACCAAAAACATTCAGTACTTC; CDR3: CASSGEGGTKNIQYF
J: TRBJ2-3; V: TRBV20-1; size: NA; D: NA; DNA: TGCAGTGCTAGAGATGTAAGGTCAGATACGCAGTATTTT; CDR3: CSARDVRSDTQYF
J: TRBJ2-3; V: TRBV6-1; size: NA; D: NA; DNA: TGTGCCAGCAGTGACGGGGACACGAACACAGATACGCAGTATTTT; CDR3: CASSDGDTNTDTQYF
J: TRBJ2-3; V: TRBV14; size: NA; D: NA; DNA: TGTGCCAGCAGCCTTTGGGACCGTGCAGATACGCAGTATTTT; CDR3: CASSLWDRADTQYF
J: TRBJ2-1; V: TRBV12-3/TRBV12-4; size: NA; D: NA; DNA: TGTGCCAGCAGCCTAACCCGGGGGGCCAGTGAGCAGTTCTTC; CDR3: CASSLTRGASEQFF
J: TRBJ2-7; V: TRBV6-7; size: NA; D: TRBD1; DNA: TGTGCCAGCAGTTGCACCCTCGACAGGGACATCTCCTACGAGCAGTACTTC; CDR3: CASSCTLDRDISYEQYF
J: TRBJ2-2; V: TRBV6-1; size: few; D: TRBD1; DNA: TGTGCCAGCAGACCTAGACAGGGGGCATGGACCGGGGAGCTGTTTTTT; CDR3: CASRPRQGAWTGELFF
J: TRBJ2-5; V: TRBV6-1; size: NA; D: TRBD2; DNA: TGTGCCAGCAGTACCTGGACTAGCGGGGGGACCCAAGAGACCCAGTACTTC; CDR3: CASSTWTSGGTQETQYF
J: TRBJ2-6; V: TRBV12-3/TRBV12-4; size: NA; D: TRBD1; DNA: TGTGCCAGCAGTAGTGACAGGGGGAAAGGTGGGGCCAACGTCCTGACTTTC; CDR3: CASSSDRGKGGANVLTF
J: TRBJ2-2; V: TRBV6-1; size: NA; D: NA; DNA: TGTGCCAGCAGTGAAGGCATTCAGGGTGGGGCCGGGGAGCTGTTTTTT; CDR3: CASSEGIQGGAGELFF
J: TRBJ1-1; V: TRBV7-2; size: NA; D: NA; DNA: TGTGCCAGCAGCTTAGACATGTCCCAAGCTTTCTTT; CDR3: CASSLDMSQAFF
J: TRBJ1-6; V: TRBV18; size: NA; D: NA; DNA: TGTGCCAGCTCACCCCAGGTTAATTCACCCCTCCACTTT; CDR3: CASSPQVNSPLHF
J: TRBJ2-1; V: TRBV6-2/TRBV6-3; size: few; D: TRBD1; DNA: TGTGCCAGCAGTAGTCAGGGGGCTGAGCAGTTCTTC; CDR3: CASSSQGAEQFF
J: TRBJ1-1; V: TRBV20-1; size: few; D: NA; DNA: TGCAGTGCTAGTGTCGAAGGCGGGGACACTGAAGCTTTCTTT; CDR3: CSASVEGGDTEAFF
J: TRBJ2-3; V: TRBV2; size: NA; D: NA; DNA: TGTGCCAGCAACCGACCAGGGGACACAGATACGCAGTATTTT; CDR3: CASNRPGDTDTQYF
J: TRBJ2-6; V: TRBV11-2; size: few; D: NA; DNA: TGTGCCAGCAGCGTCACGGGGGCTGGGGCCAACGTCCTGACTTTC; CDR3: CASSVTGAGANVLTF
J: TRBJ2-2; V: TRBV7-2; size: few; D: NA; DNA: TGTGCCAGCAGCTTACGCTCAGGGATCTTCGGGGAGCTGTTTTTT; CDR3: CASSLRSGIFGELFF
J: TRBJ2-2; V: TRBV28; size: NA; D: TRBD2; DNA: TGTGCCACAATAGCGGGCCCGAACACCGGGGAGCTGTTTTTT; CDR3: CATIAGPNTGELFF
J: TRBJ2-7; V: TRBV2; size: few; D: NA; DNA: TGTGCCAGCAGTGGGGGCTCCGAGCAGTACTTC; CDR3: CASSGGSEQYF
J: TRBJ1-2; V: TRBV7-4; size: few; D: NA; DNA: TGTGCCAGCAACCCCCAGGGTGGCTACACCTTC; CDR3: CASNPQGGYTF
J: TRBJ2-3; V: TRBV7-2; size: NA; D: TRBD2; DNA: TGTGCCAGCAGCTCCCTTTTAGCGGGAGGAGACACAGATACGCAGTATTTT; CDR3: CASSSLLAGGDTDTQYF
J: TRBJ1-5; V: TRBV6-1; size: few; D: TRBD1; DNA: TGTGCCAGCAGTGGACAGGGCCCTCATCAGCCCCAGCATTTT; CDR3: CASSGQGPHQPQHF
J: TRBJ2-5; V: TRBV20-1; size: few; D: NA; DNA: TGCAGTGCGGCAGGGGATCCCGACAAACAAGAGACCCAGTACTTC; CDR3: CSAAGDPDKQETQYF
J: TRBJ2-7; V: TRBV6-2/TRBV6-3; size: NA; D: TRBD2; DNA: TGTGCCAGCAGTTACCCGCGGGAGCTAGCAGCGCCCTACGAGCAGTACTTC; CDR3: CASSYPRELAAPYEQYF
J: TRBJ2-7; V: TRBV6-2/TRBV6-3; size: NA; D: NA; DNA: TGTGCCAGCACCAGGGACACCAGGGGAGGCGAGCAGTACTTC; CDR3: CASTRDTRGGEQYF
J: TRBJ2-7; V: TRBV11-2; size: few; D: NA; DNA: TGTGCCAGCAGCTTAGGGACGTTATTCTACGAGCAGTACTTC; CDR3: CASSLGTLFYEQYF
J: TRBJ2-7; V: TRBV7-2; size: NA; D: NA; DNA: TGTGCCAGCAGCTTATCCCCTTGGAGCTCCTACGAGCAGTACTTC; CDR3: CASSLSPWSSYEQYF
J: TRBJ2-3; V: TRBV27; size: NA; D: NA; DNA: TGTGCCAGCAGTCCCCTGCTGGGCGGGGATATCACAGATACGCAGTATTTT; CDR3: CASSPLLGGDITDTQYF
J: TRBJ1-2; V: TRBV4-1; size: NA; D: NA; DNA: TGCGCCAGCAGCCAAGATAAAAGGGGGGCGGTGAATGGCTACACCTTC; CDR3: CASSQDKRGAVNGYTF
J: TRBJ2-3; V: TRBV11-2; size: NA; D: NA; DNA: TGTGCCAGCAGCTTAGATTTGGGGACCATCACAGATACGCAGTATTTT; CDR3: CASSLDLGTITDTQYF
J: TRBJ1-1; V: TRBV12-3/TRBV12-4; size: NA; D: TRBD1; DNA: TGTGCCAGCAGTTTAGCACAGGGGGGGATGAACACTGAAGCTTTCTTT; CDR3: CASSLAQGGMNTEAFF
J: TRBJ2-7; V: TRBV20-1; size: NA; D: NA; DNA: TGCAGTGCTAGATACAGGGCCGACTACGAGCAGTACTTC; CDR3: CSARYRADYEQYF
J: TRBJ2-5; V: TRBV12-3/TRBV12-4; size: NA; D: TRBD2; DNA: TGTGCCAGCAGTTCTCCGGGCCGCCGGGGGGAGACCCAGCACTTC; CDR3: CASSSPGRRGETQHF
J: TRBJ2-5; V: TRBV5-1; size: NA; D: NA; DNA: TGCGCCAGCAACCCCGGACAGATCGACGGCTCAGAGACCCAGTACTTC; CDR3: CASNPGQIDGSETQYF
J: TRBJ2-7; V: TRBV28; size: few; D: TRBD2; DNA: TGTGCCAGCAGCCACGGGGGGATGCGCTACTTC; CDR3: CASSHGGMRYF
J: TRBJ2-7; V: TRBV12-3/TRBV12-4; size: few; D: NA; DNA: TGTGCCAGCAGTTCGGGACTGAGGAGCTACGAGCAGTACTTC; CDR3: CASSSGLRSYEQYF
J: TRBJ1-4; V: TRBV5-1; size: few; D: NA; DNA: TGCGCCAGCAGCTTGCCCACAGGGCTTGCGGGAGAAAAACTGTTTTTT; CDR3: CASSLPTGLAGEKLFF